The present T cell receptor beta chain was sequenced within a study of shared clonotypes between healthy human individuals. TCRdb's table, derived via immunoSEQ multiplex PCR, lists solely in-frame clones and lacks some. The profile covers about 2.1 million clones, with around 95% appearing a single time and 1.5% to 2% taken by the ten largest. The CDR3 spans 15 residues. Germline lookup yields CDR1 SEHNR and CDR2 FQNEAQ (reference sequence). The V end was cut by 1 base, the J end by 1 base, with 10 bases between. Naive CD8 cells lacked CD45RO and underwent positive selection for CCR7, leaving out terminally differentiated effector memory CD45RA+ cells.

This TCR was recovered from a young man in good health. Some clones in this sample may be carry-over from other donors' samples. V usage is TRBV7-9 and J usage is TRBJ2-5; D gene unclear. The sequenced material came from naive CD8+ T cells from PBMCs. The CDR3 region has the DNA TGTGCCAGCAGCTTAGTTAGTAGTACCCAAGAGACCCAGTACTTC. Translating it yields CASSLVSSTQETQYF.